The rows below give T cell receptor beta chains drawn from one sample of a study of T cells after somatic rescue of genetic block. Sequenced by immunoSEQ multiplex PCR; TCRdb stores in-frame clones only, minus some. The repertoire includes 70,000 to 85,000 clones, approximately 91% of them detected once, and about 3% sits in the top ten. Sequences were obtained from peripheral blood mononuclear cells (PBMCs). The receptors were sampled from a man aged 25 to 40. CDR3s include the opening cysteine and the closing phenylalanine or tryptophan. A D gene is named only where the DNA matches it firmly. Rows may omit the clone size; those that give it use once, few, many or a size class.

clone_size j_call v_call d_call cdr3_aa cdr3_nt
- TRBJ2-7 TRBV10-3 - CAIRSPLVNYEQYF TGTGCCATCAGATCCCCGCTGGTGAACTACGAGCAGTACTTC
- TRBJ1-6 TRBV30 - CAWSGVGVSYNSPLHF TGTGCCTGGAGTGGGGTGGGAGTCTCCTATAATTCACCCCTCCACTTT
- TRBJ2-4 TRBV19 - CASSIGGTPEFYIQYF TGTGCCAGTAGTATAGGCGGGACACCCGAATTCTACATTCAGTACTTC
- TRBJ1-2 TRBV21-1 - CASSTRGGANYGYTF TGTGCCAGCAGCACTCGAGGGGGCGCGAACTATGGCTACACCTTC
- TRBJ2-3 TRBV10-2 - CASSDTERAQYF TGCGCCAGCAGTGACACGGAGAGAGCGCAGTATTTT
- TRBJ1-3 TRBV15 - CATSRATGRGNTIYF TGTGCCACCAGCAGAGCCACAGGGAGGGGAAACACCATATATTTT
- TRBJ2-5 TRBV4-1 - CASSQALTQYF TGCGCCAGCAGCCAGGCCCTGACCCAGTACTTC
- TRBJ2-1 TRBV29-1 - CSVDLQGSGGEQFF TGCAGCGTTGACCTACAGGGATCGGGAGGTGAGCAGTTCTTC
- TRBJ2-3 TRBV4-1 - CASSQEGNLYTDTQYF TGCGCCAGCAGCCAAGAGGGGAATTTATACACAGATACGCAGTATTTT
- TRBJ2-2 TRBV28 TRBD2 CASSRLAGVTGELFF TGTGCCAGCAGTAGACTAGCGGGAGTCACCGGGGAGCTGTTTTTT
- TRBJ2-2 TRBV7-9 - CASRGGRASTGELFF TGTGCCAGCAGAGGAGGTAGGGCGAGCACCGGGGAGCTGTTTTTT
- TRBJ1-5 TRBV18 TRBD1 CASSPTGQANQPQHF TGTGCCAGCTCACCCACCGGACAGGCGAATCAGCCCCAGCATTTT
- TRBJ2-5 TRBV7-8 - CASSLAPVSYQETQYF TGTGCCAGCAGCTTAGCGCCGGTCAGCTACCAAGAGACCCAGTACTTC
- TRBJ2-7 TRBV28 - CASSFTGADYEQYF TGTGCCAGCAGTTTCACCGGGGCCGATTACGAGCAGTACTTC
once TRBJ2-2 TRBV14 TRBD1 CASSQVSGTGAGELFF TGTGCCAGCAGCCAAGTTTCCGGGACAGGGGCCGGGGAGCTGTTTTTT
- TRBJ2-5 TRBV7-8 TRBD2 CASSLRPGGTQYF TGTGCCAGCAGCTTACGCCCGGGGGGGACCCAGTACTTC
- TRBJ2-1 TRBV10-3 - CAISELSSEQFF TGTGCCATCAGTGAGTTATCCTCTGAGCAGTTCTTC
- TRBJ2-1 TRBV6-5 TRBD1 CASRGQGYNEQFF TGTGCCAGCAGGGGACAGGGCTACAATGAGCAGTTCTTC
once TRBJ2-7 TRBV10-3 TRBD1 CAISGPGQGVNEQYF TGTGCCATCAGTGGACCGGGACAGGGGGTAAACGAGCAGTACTTC
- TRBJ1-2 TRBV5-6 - CASSLQGVSGYTF TGTGCCAGCAGCTTACAGGGCGTGAGTGGCTACACCTTC
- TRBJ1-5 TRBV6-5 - CASSYSIGQPQHF TGTGCCAGCAGTTACTCGATCGGCCAGCCCCAGCATTTT
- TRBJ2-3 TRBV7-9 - CASSLVGVSDTQYF TGTGCCAGCAGCTTAGTTGGGGTTTCAGATACGCAGTATTTT
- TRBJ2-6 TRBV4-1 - CASSQEDPGANVLTF TGCGCCAGCAGCCAAGAGGATCCTGGGGCCAACGTCCTGACTTTC
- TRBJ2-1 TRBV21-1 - CASSKVGNRGRSNEQFF TGTGCCAGCAGCAAAGTGGGCAACAGGGGGCGATCCAATGAGCAGTTCTTC
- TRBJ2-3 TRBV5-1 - CASSMGDVDTQYF TGCGCCAGCAGTATGGGGGACGTAGATACGCAGTATTTT
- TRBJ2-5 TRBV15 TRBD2 CATSRELRERETQYF TGTGCCACCAGCAGAGAATTGCGGGAGAGAGAGACCCAGTACTTC
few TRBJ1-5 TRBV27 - CASSRSINQPQHF TGTGCCAGCAGTCGTTCTATCAATCAGCCCCAGCATTTT
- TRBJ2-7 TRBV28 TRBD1 CASRSRDRVLYEQYF TGTGCCAGCAGAAGTCGTGACAGGGTCCTCTACGAGCAGTACTTC
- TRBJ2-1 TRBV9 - CASSAPWDGGETYNEQFF TGTGCCAGCAGCGCGCCCTGGGACGGGGGCGAAACCTACAATGAGCAGTTCTTC
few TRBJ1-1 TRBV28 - CASSLVTNTEAFF TGTGCCAGCAGTTTAGTCACGAACACTGAAGCTTTCTTT
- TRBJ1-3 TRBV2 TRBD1 CATIRGSGGNTIYF TGTGCCACCATCAGGGGGTCTGGTGGAAACACCATATATTTT
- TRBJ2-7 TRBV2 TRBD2 CASSNLRTSGAYEQYF TGTGCCAGCAGCAATCTACGGACTAGCGGAGCCTACGAGCAGTACTTC
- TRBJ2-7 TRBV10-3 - CAISDGHWDEQYF TGTGCCATCAGTGACGGGCATTGGGACGAGCAGTACTTC
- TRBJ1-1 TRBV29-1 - CSVEENTEAFF TGCAGCGTTGAAGAGAACACTGAAGCTTTCTTT
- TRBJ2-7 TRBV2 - CASRPLVWERSYEQYF TGTGCCAGCAGGCCCCTGGTGTGGGAGAGGTCCTACGAGCAGTACTTC
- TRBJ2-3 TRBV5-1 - CASSFGGTDTQYF TGCGCCAGCAGCTTTGGGGGAACAGATACGCAGTATTTT
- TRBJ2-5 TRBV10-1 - CASSDGAGQETQYF TGCGCCAGCAGTGATGGAGCGGGTCAAGAGACCCAGTACTTC
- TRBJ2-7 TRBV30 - CAWSPGQVYEQYF TGTGCCTGGAGTCCGGGACAAGTCTACGAGCAGTACTTC
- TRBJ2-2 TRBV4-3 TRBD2 CASSLLREGPGELFF TGCGCCAGCAGCCTCCTCCGGGAGGGCCCCGGGGAGCTGTTTTTT
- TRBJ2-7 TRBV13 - CASSWGSGETYEQYF TGTGCCAGCAGCTGGGGAAGCGGTGAAACCTACGAGCAGTACTTC
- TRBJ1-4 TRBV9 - CASSVRPSGGEKLFF TGTGCCAGCAGCGTCAGGCCCTCAGGTGGTGAAAAACTGTTTTTT